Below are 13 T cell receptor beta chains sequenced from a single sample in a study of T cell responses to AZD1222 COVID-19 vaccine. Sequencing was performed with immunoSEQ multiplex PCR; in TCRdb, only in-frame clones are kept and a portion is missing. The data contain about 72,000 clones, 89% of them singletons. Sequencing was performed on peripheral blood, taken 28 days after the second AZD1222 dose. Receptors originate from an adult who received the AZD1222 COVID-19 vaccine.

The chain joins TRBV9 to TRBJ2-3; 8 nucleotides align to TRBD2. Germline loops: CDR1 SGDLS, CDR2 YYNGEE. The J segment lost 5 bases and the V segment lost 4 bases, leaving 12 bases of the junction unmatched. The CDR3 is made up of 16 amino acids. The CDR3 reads CASSPPGLAGQDTQYF. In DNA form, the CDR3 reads TGTGCCAGCAGCCCCCCGGGGCTAGCGGGCCAAGATACGCAGTATTTT.

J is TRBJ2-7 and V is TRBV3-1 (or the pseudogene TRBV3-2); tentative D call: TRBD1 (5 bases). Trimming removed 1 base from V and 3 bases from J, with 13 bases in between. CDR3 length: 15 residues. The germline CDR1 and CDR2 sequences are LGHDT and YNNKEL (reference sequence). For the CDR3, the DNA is TGTGCCAGCAGCCAAGCGGTGGGGCAGATCTACGAGCAGTACTTC. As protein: CASSQAVGQIYEQYF.

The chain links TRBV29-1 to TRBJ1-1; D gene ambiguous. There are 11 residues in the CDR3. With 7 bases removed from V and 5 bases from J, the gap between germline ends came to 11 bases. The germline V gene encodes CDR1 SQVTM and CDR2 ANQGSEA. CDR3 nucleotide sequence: TGCAGCGGAAACAGTGGGACTGAAGCTTTCTTT. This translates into CSGNSGTEAFF.

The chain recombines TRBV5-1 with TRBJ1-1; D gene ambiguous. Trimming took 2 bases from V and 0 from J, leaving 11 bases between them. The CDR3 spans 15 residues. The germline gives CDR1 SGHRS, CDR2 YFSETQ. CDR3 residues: CASSFRYSMNTEAFF. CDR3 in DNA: TGCGCCAGCAGCTTTAGGTACAGCATGAACACTGAAGCTTTCTTT.

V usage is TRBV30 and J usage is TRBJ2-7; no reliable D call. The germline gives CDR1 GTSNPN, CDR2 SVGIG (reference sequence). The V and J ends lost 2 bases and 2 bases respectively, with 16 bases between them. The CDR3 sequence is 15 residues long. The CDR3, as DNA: TGTGCCTGGAGTCCCCTCTTGATTGGTACCTACGAGCAGTACTTC. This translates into CAWSPLLIGTYEQYF.

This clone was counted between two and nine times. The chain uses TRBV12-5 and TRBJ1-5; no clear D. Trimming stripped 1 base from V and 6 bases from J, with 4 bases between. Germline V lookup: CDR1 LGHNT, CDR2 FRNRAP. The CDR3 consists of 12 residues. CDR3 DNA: TGTGCTAGTGGTTTGGCGCTTCAGCCCCAGCATTTT. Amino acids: CASGLALQPQHF.

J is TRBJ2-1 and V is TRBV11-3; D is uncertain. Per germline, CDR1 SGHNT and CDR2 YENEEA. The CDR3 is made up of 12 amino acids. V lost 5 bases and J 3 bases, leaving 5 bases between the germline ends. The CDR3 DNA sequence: TGTGCCAGCAGCCCAAACTACAATGAGCAGTTCTTC. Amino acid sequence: CASSPNYNEQFF.

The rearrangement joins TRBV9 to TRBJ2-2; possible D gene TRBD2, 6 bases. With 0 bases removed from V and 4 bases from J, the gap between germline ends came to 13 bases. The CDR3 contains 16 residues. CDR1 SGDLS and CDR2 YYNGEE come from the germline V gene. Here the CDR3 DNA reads TGTGCCAGCAGCGTAGCTTCCCAGGAGGGCACCGGGGAGCTGTTTTTT. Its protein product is CASSVASQEGTGELFF.

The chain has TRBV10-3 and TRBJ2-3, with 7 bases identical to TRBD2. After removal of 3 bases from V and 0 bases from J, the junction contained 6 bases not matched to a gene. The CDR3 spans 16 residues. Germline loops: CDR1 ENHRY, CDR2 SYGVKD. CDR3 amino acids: CAISDASGASTDTQYF. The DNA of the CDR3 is TGTGCCATCAGTGACGCTAGCGGAGCTAGCACAGATACGCAGTATTTT.

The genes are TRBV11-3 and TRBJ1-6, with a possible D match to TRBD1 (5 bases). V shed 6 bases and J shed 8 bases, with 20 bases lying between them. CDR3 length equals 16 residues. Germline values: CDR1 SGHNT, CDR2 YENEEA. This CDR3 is CASSSSGQLNYSPLHF. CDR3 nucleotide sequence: TGTGCCAGCAGTTCCTCGGGGCAGCTGAACTATTCACCCCTCCACTTT.

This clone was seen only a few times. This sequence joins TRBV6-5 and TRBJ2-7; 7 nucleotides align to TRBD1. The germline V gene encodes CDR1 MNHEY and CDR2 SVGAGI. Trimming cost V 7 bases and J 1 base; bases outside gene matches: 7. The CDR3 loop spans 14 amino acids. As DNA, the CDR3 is TGTGCCAGCAAGAGACAGGGAATTTCCTACGAGCAGTACTTC. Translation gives CASKRQGISYEQYF.

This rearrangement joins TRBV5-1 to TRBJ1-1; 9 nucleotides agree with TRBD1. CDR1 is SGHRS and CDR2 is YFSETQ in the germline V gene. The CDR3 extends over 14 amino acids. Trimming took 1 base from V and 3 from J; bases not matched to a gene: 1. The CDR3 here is CASSLTGGDTEAFF. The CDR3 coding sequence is TGCGCCAGCAGCTTGACAGGGGGCGACACTGAAGCTTTCTTT.

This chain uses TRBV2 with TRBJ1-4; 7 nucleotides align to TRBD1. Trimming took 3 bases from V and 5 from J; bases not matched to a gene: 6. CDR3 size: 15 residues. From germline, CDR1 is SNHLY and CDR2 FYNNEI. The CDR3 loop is CASSDWDRPNEKLFF. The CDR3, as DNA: TGTGCCAGCAGTGACTGGGACAGACCCAATGAAAAACTGTTTTTT.